The 14 T cell receptor beta chains presented below share a single source sample, sequenced in a study of T cell changes during pregnancy in multiple sclerosis. TCRdb's table, derived via immunoSEQ multiplex PCR, lists solely in-frame clones and lacks some. Among around 71,000 clones, around 94% were seen once, and the ten largest hold roughly 1.2%. The sequences come from peripheral blood, collected in the third trimester of pregnancy. The receptors originated from a female donor with multiple sclerosis, enrolled in a pregnancy study.

The gene calls are TRBV7-3 and TRBJ2-2; TRBD1 matches 7 bases. Germline CDR1 reads SGHTA; CDR2 reads FQGTGA. The trim removed 3 bases at V and 6 bases at J, leaving 7 bases unmatched. The CDR3 is 15 amino acids. The CDR3 nucleotides are TGTGCCAGCAGCTTGGGACAGCCGGGCCCCGGGGAGCTGTTTTTT. Translation gives CASSLGQPGPGELFF.

In the case of this clone: A junction boundary mismatches the germline segment, possibly from a read error. The chain combines TRBV7-2 with TRBJ2-7; TRBD1 matches at 10 bases. This CDR3 spans 16 amino acids. From germline, CDR1 is SGHTA and CDR2 FQGNSA. CDR3 nucleotides: TGTGCCAGCACCTTAAGGACCGGGACAGGGGTCCACGAGCAGTACTTC. Amino acids: CASTLRTGTGVHEQYF.

The chain is built from TRBV23-1 and TRBJ2-1; 8 bases are a match to TRBD2. TRBV23-1 is an open reading frame, and its role is uncertain. The junction had 18 bases not matched to a gene; V was cut back by 1 base and J by 1 base. The CDR3 length is 21 residues. The CDR3 spells CASSQFLARRREEGSYNEQFF. Here the CDR3 DNA reads TGCGCCAGCAGTCAATTCCTAGCCCGGCGGCGGGAGGAGGGATCCTACAATGAGCAGTTCTTC.

This clone was seen once. The chain links TRBV7-9 to TRBJ2-7; 10 bases map to TRBD2. The germline V gene encodes CDR1 SEHNR and CDR2 FQNEAQ (reference sequence). With V trimmed by 4 bases and J by 2 bases, 5 bases remained unmatched. This CDR3 is built from 15 residues. The CDR3 nucleotides are TGTGCCAGCAGCTCCCAGCGGGAGGGCCCCTACGAGCAGTACTTC. As protein: CASSSQREGPYEQYF.

This rearrangement joins TRBV5-1 to TRBJ2-1; D remains ambiguous. V was cut by 0 bases and J by 1 base, with 8 bases left in between. This CDR3 comprises 15 residues. Germline CDR1 reads SGHRS; CDR2 reads YFSETQ. The CDR3 loop reads CASSLERPSYNEQFF. The CDR3 DNA reads as TGCGCCAGCAGCTTGGAGCGCCCTTCCTACAATGAGCAGTTCTTC. The full variable domain, its missing parts supplied by reference TRBV5-1 and TRBJ2-1, is KAGVTQTPRYLIKTRGQQVTLSCSPISGHRSVSWYQQTPGQGLQFLFEYFSETQRNKGNFPGRFSGRQFSNSRSEMNVSTLELGDSALYLCASSLERPSYNEQFFGPGTRLTVL.

The chain joins TRBV9 to TRBJ1-4, with D possibly being TRBD1 (6 bases). V was trimmed by 4 bases and J by 6 bases, leaving 16 bases between them. The germline V gene encodes CDR1 SGDLS and CDR2 YYNGEE. This CDR3 has 15 residues. This chain's CDR3 is CASSLSTGEDEKLFF. CDR3 bases: TGTGCCAGCAGCCTCTCGACAGGAGAAGATGAAAAACTGTTTTTT.

This clone has only one observation. The J gene is TRBJ2-2, the V gene TRBV7-2; 10 bases fit TRBD1. Trimming removed 0 bases from V and 7 bases from J; junction bases left unmatched: 5. This CDR3 has 16 amino acids. CDR1 and CDR2 (germline): SGHTA, FQGNSA. The CDR3 region has the DNA TGTGCCAGCAGCTTAGCCTGGACAGGGGGAGTCGGGGAGCTGTTTTTT. This gives the protein CASSLAWTGGVGELFF. Looking up the rest from reference TRBV7-2 and TRBJ2-2 gives the full variable domain: GAGVSQSPSNKVTEKGKDVELRCDPISGHTALYWYRQSLGQGLEFLIYFQGNSAPDKSGLPSDRFSAERTGGSVSTLTIQRTQQEDSAVYLCASSLAWTGGVGELFFGEGSRLTVL.

The chain carries TRBV27 and TRBJ2-7, with 10 nucleotides matching TRBD2. Trimming at V came to 2 bases and at J to 5 bases, leaving 12 bases not matched to a gene. From germline, CDR1 is MNHEY and CDR2 SMNVEV (reference sequence). The CDR3 loop spans 17 amino acids. The CDR3 bases are TGTGCCAGCAGTTTAAGGGGGGTGGCTAGCGGGAGCCACGAGCAGTACTTC. Translated: CASSLRGVASGSHEQYF.

This chain connects TRBV29-1 to TRBJ1-5; D unclear. Germline loops: CDR1 SQVTM, CDR2 ANQGSEA. CDR3 length equals 12 residues. The ends were cut back, 4 bases at V and 3 bases at J, with 7 bases in the middle. CDR3 region: CSVGAVNQPQHF. As DNA, the CDR3 is TGCAGCGTTGGGGCAGTCAATCAGCCCCAGCATTTT.

The gene calls are TRBV4-1 and TRBJ1-1; maybe TRBD1 (6 bases). The CDR3 is 15 residues long. Germline assignment: CDR1 MGHRA and CDR2 YSYEKL. The ends were cut back, 0 bases at V and 1 base at J, with 9 bases in the middle. CDR3 bases: TGCGCCAGCAGCCAAGAGGACAGTCCGAACACTGAAGCTTTCTTT. Translating it yields CASSQEDSPNTEAFF.

This clone has a single count. This chain links TRBV30 with TRBJ2-7; maybe TRBD1 (5 bases). Germline CDR1 and CDR2: GTSNPN and SVGIG (reference sequence). V was cut by 0 bases and J by 7 bases, with 13 bases left in between. The CDR3 is 13 amino acids. CDR3 region: CAWSVQGLFEQYF. CDR3 sequence (DNA): TGTGCCTGGAGTGTGCAGGGCTTGTTTGAGCAGTACTTC. Based on the CDR3 plus reference TRBV30 and TRBJ2-7, the full variable domain is SQTIHQWPATLVQPVGSPLSLECTVEGTSNPNLYWYRQAAGRGLQLLFYSVGIGQISSEVPQNLSASRPQDRQFILSSKKLLLSDSGFYLCAWSVQGLFEQYFGPGTRLTVT.

The rearrangement uses TRBV6-5 and TRBJ1-5; 7 nucleotides agree with TRBD1. Losses at the gene ends were 7 bases for V and 4 bases for J; bases not matched to a gene: 7. The CDR3 runs to 14 residues. Per germline, CDR1 MNHEY and CDR2 SVGAGI. CDR3: CASTNQGGNQPQHF. The CDR3 bases are TGTGCCAGCACCAACCAGGGGGGTAATCAGCCCCAGCATTTT.

At least ten counts were recorded for this clone. The chain links TRBV11-2 to TRBJ2-3; maybe TRBD2 (5 bases). V lost 5 bases to trimming and J lost 3 bases, with 15 bases between them. The length of the CDR3 is 15 residues. Germline CDR1 is SGHAT and CDR2 is FQNNGV. CDR3: CASSHGNKGTDTQYF. CDR3 sequence (DNA): TGTGCCAGCAGCCACGGGAACAAGGGAACAGATACGCAGTATTTT.

The V and J genes are TRBV30 and TRBJ2-1, with D perhaps TRBD2 (7 bases). This CDR3 contains 15 residues. Germline V gene data show CDR1 as GTSNPN and CDR2 as SVGIG (reference sequence). The germline V and J ends were trimmed by 0 bases and 4 bases, with 13 bases remaining between them. The CDR3 nucleotides read TGTGCCTGGAGTGTACCGGGGGGCTCGTACAATGAGCAGTTCTTC. Protein product: CAWSVPGGSYNEQFF. Full variable domain (missing parts from reference TRBV30 and TRBJ2-1): SQTIHQWPATLVQPVGSPLSLECTVEGTSNPNLYWYRQAAGRGLQLLFYSVGIGQISSEVPQNLSASRPQDRQFILSSKKLLLSDSGFYLCAWSVPGGSYNEQFFGPGTRLTVL.